Listed below are T cell receptor beta chains from one sample, sequenced in a study of T-cell memory formation after mild COVID-19. TCRdb re-derived calls from the 5' RACE reads in MiXCR, one entry per CDR3 protein. The profile shows over 450,000 distinct CDR3 sequences, about 20% of them singletons. Sample: PBMCs or a T cell subset sorted from them (not recorded which). The receptors were gathered from an adult woman who had mild COVID-19 (a few samples of this study predate the infection). Cell type and time point are not known. Each CDR3 is given with its conserved first and last residue. Each record gives: clone size, V gene, CDR3 protein. Size values are once, few and many counts, or a class for expanded clones, and some rows have none.

>many|TRBV7-9
CASRPSGRSYNEQFF
>many|TRBV7-9
CASSSRWTVEQYF
>NA|TRBV29-1
CSVEGAELNTGELFF
>few|TRBV7-9
CASSPSRGGAYNEQFF
>NA|TRBV6-2/TRBV6-3
CASSYLVGAADEQFF
>NA|TRBV11-3
CASSPKVAGGPHEQFF
>NA|TRBV24-1
CATSDPYSNQPQHF
>NA|TRBV4-1
CASSQGDSQETQYF
>NA|TRBV24-1
CATSDSQGGNQPQHF
>NA|TRBV7-9
CASTVAPGAGGYTF
>few|TRBV29-1
CSLHREGSTDTQYF
>once|TRBV6-2/TRBV6-3
CASSRAASGANVLTF
>NA|TRBV10-3
CAIMKEWLSNTEAFF
>few|TRBV5-1
CASSLISGTDSPLHF
>NA|TRBV28
CASSRGGVSGTGELFF
>NA|TRBV12-3/TRBV12-4
CASSPSGTLSEQYF
>NA|TRBV30
CAWSVQGQPVNTEAFF
>many|TRBV7-3
CASSARGTDTQYF
>NA|TRBV5-5
CASSLESQGAGETQYF
>NA|TRBV5-5
CASSSGGQGSKNEQYF
>NA|TRBV7-2
CASNNRGHTYNEQFF
>NA|TRBV2
CASSESLAGGPDTQYF
>NA|TRBV7-6
CASSLSRSQYEQYF
>NA|TRBV5-1
CASSLGLVASGELFF
>NA|TRBV20-1
CSARSGARSPLHF
>few|TRBV12-3/TRBV12-4
CATGLAGPETQYF
>few|TRBV27
CASSSSWDEQYF
>NA|TRBV20-1
CSAQPPGAGAKNIQYF
>many|TRBV6-5
CASSRRLAGPQETQYF
>NA|TRBV7-8
CASSDLRSQRGDTQYF
>many|TRBV7-8
CASHYGGRSNQPQHF
>NA|TRBV9
CASSVAGTNTEAFF
>NA|TRBV7-2
CASSLVSSEQFF
>NA|TRBV18
CASSDVNTEAFF
>few|TRBV9
CASSVVPGWDEQFF
>NA|TRBV6-5
CASSYAGLAGGQKTQYF
>NA|TRBV7-6
CASSPSTGAYEQYF
>few|TRBV6-5
CASSRPGQGKNIQYF
>few|TRBV7-9
CASSSTTGTSGSYEQYF
>many|TRBV28
CASSWTGKNTEAFF
>few|TRBV7-8
CASHTGFSYNEQFF
>NA|TRBV6-1
CASRRGVGTEAFF
>few|TRBV4-1
CASSQDPPSETQYF
>few|TRBV30
CAWKRGEQFF
>NA|TRBV7-2
CASSFWGEQFF
>few|TRBV21-1
CASSKDRKKAPFYGYTF
>few|TRBV7-3
CASSLRGTGIPDEQFF
>NA|TRBV5-5
CASSLQGSETQYF
>NA|TRBV6-5
CASSYTLSDEQFF
>few|TRBV2
CASSETGNTIYF
>once|TRBV20-1
CSARVHRDRVSNEQFF
>NA|TRBV12-3/TRBV12-4
CASQSWEEETQYF
>few|TRBV7-2
CASSLDRRRASDNEQFF
>few|TRBV19
CASSIVSGRAGYEQYF
>NA|TRBV24-1
CATSDLTGSTDTQYF
>NA|TRBV20-1
CSARPQPNTEAFF
>NA|TRBV7-9
CASSSVAGQVEETQYF
>few|TRBV12-3/TRBV12-4
CASSFETGPQHF
>NA|TRBV11-2
CASSLDVRLYYEQYF
>NA|TRBV18
CASSYWEGDYNEQFF